The subject of this entry is one T cell receptor beta chain. This sample stems from a study of shared clonotypes between healthy human individuals. The repertoire was sequenced with immunoSEQ multiplex PCR; TCRdb's copy has only in-frame clones and lacks some. The sample has around 2.3 million clones, 90% to 97% seen once. CDR1 is MDHEN and CDR2 is SYDVKM in the germline V gene. The CDR3 runs to 16 residues. V was trimmed by 7 bases and J by 0 bases, leaving 15 bases between them. This chain joins TRBV28 and TRBJ2-2; D perhaps matches TRBD1 (6 bases). The sample consisted of naive CD4+ T cells sorted from blood. Sample subset: CD45RA+ positively selected. The clonotype comes from a man younger than 35 in good health. CDR3 region: CASTLGTYTNTGELFF. The CDR3 DNA sequence: TGTGCCAGCACCCTGGGGACATACACGAACACCGGGGAGCTGTTTTTT.